The TCR beta chain described here comes from a study of radiotherapy plus CTLA-4 blockade in lung cancer. Turning to the study itself: About 17% of enrolled patients responded objectively, and 31% had disease control.

CDR1 is GTSNPN and CDR2 is SVGIG in the germline V gene (reference sequence). The CDR3 covers 12 residues. Trimming took off 7 bases at V and 1 base at J, with 11 bases between the two ends. Whole-study results and caveats: Radiotherapy with ipilimumab was followed by blood expansion of tumor-derived clones. How blood T cell clones changed early, along with interferon-beta, reportedly forecast response best.

Participants had chemo-refractory metastatic non-small-cell lung cancer and were treated with focal radiation plus ipilimumab CTLA-4 blockade. Assay: immunoSEQ multiplex PCR; the TCRdb copy retains only in-frame clones and omits some. The sample lists roughly 85,000 clones; more than 75% were seen once. On this clone itself: Its antigen is currently unknown.

The sequencing here drew on peripheral blood, taken from a patient treated with radiotherapy plus ipilimumab. This clonotype originated in a human donor with non-small cell lung cancer that progressed on radiotherapy plus ipilimumab. This chain joins TRBV30 and TRBJ2-7; possibly TRBD2 for D (5 bases). In nucleotides, the CDR3 is TGTGCCTCCTCCGGGAATTCCTACGAGCAGTACTTC. It is translated as CASSGNSYEQYF.